The sequence of this TCR beta chain was determined in a study of tumor and adjacent non-tumor tissue in lung cancer. Trimming left V 1 base short and J 9 bases short, with 21 bases between. The CDR3 runs to 16 residues. CDR1 is LGHNA and CDR2 is YNFKEQ in the germline V gene. This clonotype was picked up a small number of times. The library came from three nested PCR rounds adapted from ARM-PCR protocols. In TCRdb, the multiplex PCR reads were re-called with MiXCR into one record per CDR3 protein. Of more than 75,000 distinct CDR3 sequences detected, 80% to 85% appear once; the ten largest clones hold approximately 12%. The template was RNA from unsorted bulk tissue.

This sequence joins TRBV4-2 and TRBJ2-5, with D maybe TRBD1 (6 bases). The sample was lung tumor tissue. This sequence was found in a woman aged 45-65 years with non-small cell lung cancer. The CDR3 is CASSQGTVVARWSQYF. The CDR3 region has the DNA TGTGCCAGCAGCCAAGGGACAGTGGTGGCTCGATGGTCCCAGTACTTC.